A selection of T cell receptor beta chains follows, all from one sample in a study of T cell responses to AZD1222 COVID-19 vaccine. The data were produced by immunoSEQ multiplex PCR, yet TCRdb's version contains in-frame clones alone and is incomplete. This repertoire shows 150,000 to 200,000 clones, more than 80% found once; its top ten account for about 3.9%. The specimen comprised peripheral blood, sampled on day 0 of AZD1222 vaccination. The receptors were sampled from an adult in good health. Both conserved end residues are part of each CDR3. Size is stated for part of the rows, as once, few or many counts, or as a class when the clone is expanded.

v_call: TRBV29-1
clone_size: NA
j_call: TRBJ1-2
cdr3_aa: CSVGGAGGYTF

v_call: TRBV27
clone_size: NA
j_call: TRBJ1-5
cdr3_aa: CASSLFFGTQPQHF

v_call: TRBV18
clone_size: NA
j_call: TRBJ1-5
cdr3_aa: CASSPDGTGSNQPQHF

v_call: TRBV10-1
clone_size: NA
j_call: TRBJ1-1
cdr3_aa: CASSESSTNTEAFF

v_call: TRBV4-1
clone_size: NA
j_call: TRBJ2-7
cdr3_aa: CASSHMTGVGYEQYF

v_call: TRBV7-2
clone_size: NA
j_call: TRBJ2-1
cdr3_aa: CASSFLSYGEQFF

v_call: TRBV5-1
clone_size: NA
j_call: TRBJ2-7
cdr3_aa: CASSSGQGPYEQYF

v_call: TRBV29-1
clone_size: NA
j_call: TRBJ1-2
cdr3_aa: CSPRLEGTSGYTF

v_call: TRBV28
clone_size: NA
j_call: TRBJ2-1
cdr3_aa: CASSLLFNEQFF

v_call: TRBV11-1
clone_size: NA
j_call: TRBJ1-1
cdr3_aa: CASSLDREPFF

v_call: TRBV19
clone_size: NA
j_call: TRBJ2-1
cdr3_aa: CASSKLAGSSYNEQFF

v_call: TRBV28
clone_size: NA
j_call: TRBJ2-7
cdr3_aa: CASSLFTGEQYF

v_call: TRBV18
clone_size: NA
j_call: TRBJ1-1
cdr3_aa: CASSPGLNTEAFF

v_call: TRBV7-9
clone_size: NA
j_call: TRBJ1-4
cdr3_aa: CASSLVSIQSYEKLFF

v_call: TRBV11-3
clone_size: NA
j_call: TRBJ2-5
cdr3_aa: CASRHRDQETQYF

v_call: TRBV25-1
clone_size: once
j_call: TRBJ1-2
cdr3_aa: CASRLQGGETYGYTF

v_call: TRBV6-4
clone_size: NA
j_call: TRBJ2-1
cdr3_aa: CASSENSGGLFNEQFF

v_call: TRBV11-2
clone_size: NA
j_call: TRBJ2-7
cdr3_aa: CASSPRAGTGVYEQYF

v_call: TRBV5-6
clone_size: once
j_call: TRBJ1-5
cdr3_aa: CASSLREGNQPQHF

v_call: TRBV6-5
clone_size: NA
j_call: TRBJ2-7
cdr3_aa: CASSPVRTGIYEQYF

v_call: TRBV6-5
clone_size: NA
j_call: TRBJ1-2
cdr3_aa: CASSYSGVSGYTF

v_call: TRBV25-1
clone_size: NA
j_call: TRBJ1-2
cdr3_aa: CASTGGGVYGYTF

v_call: TRBV27
clone_size: NA
j_call: TRBJ1-2
cdr3_aa: CASRRTGRVEGYTF

v_call: TRBV6-5
clone_size: NA
j_call: TRBJ2-6
cdr3_aa: CASRRGTGANVLTF

v_call: TRBV11-3
clone_size: NA
j_call: TRBJ2-3
cdr3_aa: CASSLGGRGGSRNTQYF

v_call: TRBV7-9
clone_size: NA
j_call: TRBJ2-5
cdr3_aa: CASSWTEETQYF

v_call: TRBV19
clone_size: NA
j_call: TRBJ1-5
cdr3_aa: CASSIEVGNQPQHF

v_call: TRBV4-2
clone_size: NA
j_call: TRBJ2-3
cdr3_aa: CASSHDGGGSTDTQYF

v_call: TRBV2
clone_size: NA
j_call: TRBJ1-1
cdr3_aa: CASSPKTGWETEAFF

v_call: TRBV7-6
clone_size: NA
j_call: TRBJ1-1
cdr3_aa: CASSFTENTEAFF

v_call: TRBV30
clone_size: NA
j_call: TRBJ1-1
cdr3_aa: CAWTGPPTEAFF

v_call: TRBV10-3
clone_size: NA
j_call: TRBJ1-4
cdr3_aa: CAIRRQGNEKLFF

v_call: TRBV27
clone_size: NA
j_call: TRBJ2-3
cdr3_aa: CASSLIGGTDTQYF

v_call: TRBV19
clone_size: NA
j_call: TRBJ1-5
cdr3_aa: CASSARDIYSNQPQHF

v_call: TRBV18
clone_size: NA
j_call: TRBJ1-2
cdr3_aa: CASSRDRANYGYTF

v_call: TRBV7-9
clone_size: NA
j_call: TRBJ1-2
cdr3_aa: CASSFMEMAGSDGYTF

v_call: TRBV13
clone_size: NA
j_call: TRBJ1-5
cdr3_aa: CASSSRGQGSQPQHF

v_call: TRBV18
clone_size: NA
j_call: TRBJ2-7
cdr3_aa: CASAGSSYEQYF

v_call: TRBV14
clone_size: once
j_call: TRBJ1-2
cdr3_aa: CASSQDVGSYGYTF

v_call: TRBV19
clone_size: NA
j_call: TRBJ1-3
cdr3_aa: CASTPDRGSGNTIYF

v_call: TRBV6-5
clone_size: NA
j_call: TRBJ1-5
cdr3_aa: CASSSSQGANQPQHF

v_call: TRBV6-5
clone_size: NA
j_call: TRBJ2-7
cdr3_aa: CASSYSTMGSYEQYF

v_call: TRBV6-6
clone_size: NA
j_call: TRBJ1-2
cdr3_aa: CASRHHAEFGYTF

v_call: TRBV27
clone_size: NA
j_call: TRBJ2-1
cdr3_aa: CASSFSRLAGVSNEQFF

v_call: TRBV4-1
clone_size: NA
j_call: TRBJ2-7
cdr3_aa: CASSQDPGQGSYEQYF

v_call: TRBV5-1
clone_size: NA
j_call: TRBJ1-2
cdr3_aa: CASNKGQDYGYTF

v_call: TRBV18
clone_size: NA
j_call: TRBJ2-1
cdr3_aa: CASHGSSSYNEQFF

v_call: TRBV30
clone_size: NA
j_call: TRBJ2-2
cdr3_aa: CAWSLGLGGYTGELFF

v_call: TRBV29-1
clone_size: few
j_call: TRBJ1-2
cdr3_aa: CSVERESRYGYTF

v_call: TRBV6-1
clone_size: NA
j_call: TRBJ2-1
cdr3_aa: CASSGLVRGVRGTSGSEQFF

v_call: TRBV3-1/TRBV3-2
clone_size: NA
j_call: TRBJ1-2
cdr3_aa: CASSQDLGGNGYTF

v_call: TRBV29-1
clone_size: NA
j_call: TRBJ1-2
cdr3_aa: CSVEDRLGANYGYTF

v_call: TRBV3-1/TRBV3-2
clone_size: NA
j_call: TRBJ1-2
cdr3_aa: CASSQGPGTAQGYTF

v_call: TRBV3-1/TRBV3-2
clone_size: NA
j_call: TRBJ2-1
cdr3_aa: CASSQDPRGWGNEQFF